This T cell receptor (beta chain) was captured in a study of technical replicates of blood from a few donors. CDR1 MNHEY and CDR2 SMNVEV come from the germline V gene (reference sequence). After removal of 4 bases from V and 1 base from J, the junction contained 2 bases not matched to a gene. This CDR3 comprises 15 residues. This clone has just one count. Sequencing was performed with immunoSEQ multiplex PCR; in TCRdb, only in-frame clones are kept and a portion is missing. The sample carries over 60,000 clones, roughly 93% recorded once. Sequenced input: T cells isolated from PBMCs. This chain links TRBV27 with TRBJ2-2; TRBD2 matches 8 bases. The receptor comes from a human donor in good health. The CDR3 is CASSWGTRNTGELFF. CDR3 sequence (DNA): TGTGCCAGCAGTTGGGGGACTAGGAACACCGGGGAGCTGTTTTTT.